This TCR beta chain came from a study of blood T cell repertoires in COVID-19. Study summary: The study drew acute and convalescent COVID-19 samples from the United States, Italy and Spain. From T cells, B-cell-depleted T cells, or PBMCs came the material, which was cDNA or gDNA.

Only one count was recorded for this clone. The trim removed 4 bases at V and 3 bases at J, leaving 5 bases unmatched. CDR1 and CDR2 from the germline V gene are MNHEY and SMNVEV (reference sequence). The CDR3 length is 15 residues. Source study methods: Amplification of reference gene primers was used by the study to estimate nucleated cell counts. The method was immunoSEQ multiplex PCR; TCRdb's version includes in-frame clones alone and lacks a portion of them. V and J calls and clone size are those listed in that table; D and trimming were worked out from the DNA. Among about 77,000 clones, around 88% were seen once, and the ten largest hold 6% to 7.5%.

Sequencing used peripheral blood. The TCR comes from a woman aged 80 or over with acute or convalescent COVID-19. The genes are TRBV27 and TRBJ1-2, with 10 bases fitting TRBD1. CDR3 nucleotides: TGTGCCAGCAGTTCCCCGACAGGGGGCCACTATGGCTACACCTTC. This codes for CASSSPTGGHYGYTF.